This TCR beta chain comes out of a study of Graves' ophthalmopathy and Graves' hyperthyroidism (dated by TCRdb to between 2018 and 2020). In terms of the full investigation: Peripheral blood samples were taken at the time of initial diagnosis, before any treatment was given. TCR beta repertoire signatures were used to distinguish Graves' ophthalmopathy from Graves' hyperthyroidism and to predict progression to ophthalmopathy. In total, around 140 blood samples were TCR-sequenced: some 43 ophthalmopathy, some 72 hyperthyroidism and some 17 hyperthyroidism-to-ophthalmopathy patients. To explore V-J signatures that distinguish ophthalmopathy from hyperthyroidism, a discovery set of more than 90 patients was enrolled, made up of 43 with ophthalmopathy and some 56 with stable hyperthyroidism. For independent validation, a separate cohort was made up of 18 to 20 hyperthyroidism patients plus 17 patients who later progressed from hyperthyroidism to ophthalmopathy. In a handful of hyperthyroidism patients, the T-cell repertoire of thyroid tissue was compared with the T-cell repertoire of blood. After sampling, hyperthyroidism patients received methimazole starting at 30 mg daily, and ophthalmopathy patients received high-dose intravenous methylprednisolone. The roughly 99 discovery patients were divided at random into training and test sets in a 7:3 ratio. On the study overall, not on this receptor specifically: No statistical method was used to predetermine the sample size, and group allocation was not hidden from the investigators. Most of the expanded thyroid clonotypes with a frequency above 0.001 were also detected in blood, and it was suggested that the thyroid immune response may be reflected by blood repertoires. In validation, the model predicted ophthalmopathy progression with 70.59% sensitivity and 72.22% specificity; more than ten predicted patients were CT-confirmed with GO in a median of roughly 6.8 months. In cross-validation, the 13-signature model distinguished ophthalmopathy from stable hyperthyroidism with 85% to 90% sensitivity and around 81% specificity, and in the test set the corresponding values were about 80% and 75%.

As to this clonotype: The clone's antigen remains unknown. There are no base qualities to consult, and no much larger clone falls within one base.

From the germline V gene, CDR1 is SGHVS and CDR2 is FQNEAQ. Deletion took 1 base off V and 11 bases off J, with a span of 8 bases between the germline ends. From the cysteine through the phenylalanine, the CDR3 covers 11 amino acids. CDR3 DNA only is kept here, 33 bases in frame from base 1. TCR beta CDR3 regions were amplified from RNA transcripts for repertoire sequencing. A first-round RT-PCR used HTBI primers with the Qiagen OneStep RT-PCR kit, followed by a second-round multiplex PCR, size selection and purification. The libraries underwent paired-end sequencing with 100 bp reads on an Illumina HiSeq2000. The original pipeline was this. SOAPnuke was used to process the reads, removing any read that contained adapters or uncalled bases, had a mean Phred below 15, or lacked an exact match to the constant primer or identifier. High-quality paired reads were merged with COPE v1.2.5. Each unique nucleotide sequence was defined as a clonotype, and clonotypes were aligned to IMGT TRB V, D and J references with MiTCR v1.1. Only V-J combinations with frequency above 0.0001 were analysed, covering 99.2% of repertoires. For each V-J combination, a TCR clonal expansion and chaos score was defined as F50 clonal expansion divided by the chaos observed in the TCRdist matrix. Welch's t-statistics and random forest were used to reduce the features to 10 to 15 V-J combinations, which were then used as input to a naive Bayes classifier. The similarity between thyroid and blood repertoires was quantified using the Morisita-Horn index. TCRdb applied fastp at Q25 and MiXCR to the public reads, then kept only in-frame beta chains. Each entry is one CDR3 protein sequence, shown with its most common DNA and genes. In this record, the V and J calls reflect TCRdb's handling and not the investigators' own analysis. The sample yields about 210,000 distinct CDR3 sequences; 25% to 30% were counted once. The top ten clones comprise about 9.1% of the sample.

Patients with ophthalmopathy had moderately to severely active disease, with a Clinical Activity Score of 3 or more, a NOSPECS grade of 4 or more, and a disease duration of less than 3 months. Patients were excluded if they had other autoimmune diseases, uncontrolled infections, pregnancy or lactation. Clinical symptoms, serum thyroxine, TRAb, thyroid ultrasound and orbital computed tomography were used for diagnosis. Using Ficoll-Paque density gradient centrifugation, PBMCs were isolated from about 9.2 ml of fresh peripheral blood. Trizol reagent was used to extract the total RNA, and its quality was then checked on an Agilent 2100 Bioanalyzer.

Input material: peripheral blood. Recombination connected TRBV7-8 to TRBJ1-1; possibly the D gene is TRBD1, per 6 matching bases. The origin of this receptor is a man between 45 and 60 years old with Graves' ophthalmopathy. Donor details come from another sample of the same person, matched by shared clones. The DNA reads TGTGCCAGCAGCTTAGGACAGGAGGCTTTCTTT. Protein translation: CASSLGQEAFF.